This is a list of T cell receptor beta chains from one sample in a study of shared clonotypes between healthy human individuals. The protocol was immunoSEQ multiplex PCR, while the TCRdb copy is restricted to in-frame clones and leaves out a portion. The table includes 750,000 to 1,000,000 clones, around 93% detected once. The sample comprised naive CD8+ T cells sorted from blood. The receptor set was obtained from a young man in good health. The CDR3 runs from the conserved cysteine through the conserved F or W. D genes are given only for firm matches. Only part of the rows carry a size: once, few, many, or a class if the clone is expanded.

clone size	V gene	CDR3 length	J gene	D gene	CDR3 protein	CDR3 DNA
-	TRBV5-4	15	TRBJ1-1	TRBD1	CASSLGQGGPDEAFF	TGTGCCAGCAGCTTGGGACAGGGTGGTCCGGATGAAGCTTTCTTT
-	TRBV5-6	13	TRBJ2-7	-	CASSLNQGGEQYF	TGTGCCAGCAGCTTGAATCAGGGTGGAGAGCAGTACTTC
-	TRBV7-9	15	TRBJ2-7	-	CASSPGYGRKHEQYF	TGTGCCAGCAGCCCAGGGTATGGCAGGAAACACGAGCAGTACTTC
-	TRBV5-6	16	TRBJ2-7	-	CASSPAAYGGPYEQYF	TGTGCCAGCAGCCCCGCCGCTTACGGGGGTCCCTACGAGCAGTACTTC
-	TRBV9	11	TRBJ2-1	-	CASSSPMGQFF	TGTGCCAGCAGCTCCCCTATGGGGCAGTTCTTC
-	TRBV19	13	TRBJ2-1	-	CASSMFSTDEQFF	TGTGCCAGTAGTATGTTTTCAACGGATGAGCAGTTCTTC
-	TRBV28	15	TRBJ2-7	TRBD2	CASSPQLGLASEQYF	TGTGCCAGCAGCCCCCAACTCGGACTAGCGAGCGAGCAGTACTTC
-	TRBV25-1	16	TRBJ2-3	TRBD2	CASSARTSYSTDTQYF	TGTGCCAGCAGTGCCCGGACTAGCTATAGCACAGATACGCAGTATTTT
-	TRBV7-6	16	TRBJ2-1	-	CASSSWKGPTYNEQFF	TGTGCCAGCAGCTCCTGGAAGGGCCCAACCTACAATGAGCAGTTCTTC
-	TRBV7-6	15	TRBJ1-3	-	CASSSIDSSGNTIYF	TGTGCCAGCAGCTCCATCGACAGCTCTGGAAACACCATATATTTT
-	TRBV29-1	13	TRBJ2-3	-	CSVAGDRTDTQYF	TGCAGCGTTGCAGGTGATCGGACAGATACGCAGTATTTT
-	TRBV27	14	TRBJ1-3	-	CASSLRPFGGTIYF	TGTGCCAGCAGTTTGCGCCCGTTCGGGGGCACCATATATTTT
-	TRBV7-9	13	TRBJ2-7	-	CASSPRQSYEQYF	TGTGCCAGCAGCCCTCGGCAGTCCTACGAGCAGTACTTC
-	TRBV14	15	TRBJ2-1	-	CASSPVLYSYNEQFF	TGTGCCAGCAGCCCGGTACTATACTCCTACAATGAGCAGTTCTTC
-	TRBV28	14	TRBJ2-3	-	CASSFRGTTDTQYF	TGTGCCAGCAGTTTCCGGGGGACCACAGATACGCAGTATTTT
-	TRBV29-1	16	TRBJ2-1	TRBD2	CSVDNFGLAGNNEQFF	TGCAGCGTGGACAATTTCGGACTAGCGGGGAACAATGAGCAGTTCTTC
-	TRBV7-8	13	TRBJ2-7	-	CASSFSGVYEQYF	TGTGCCAGCAGCTTCAGTGGCGTCTACGAGCAGTACTTC
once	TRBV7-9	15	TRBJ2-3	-	CASSSPRAGTDTQYF	TGTGCCAGCAGCTCCCCCCGAGCTGGCACAGATACGCAGTATTTT
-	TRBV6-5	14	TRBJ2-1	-	CASSYDGQANEQFF	TGTGCCAGCAGTTACGACGGGCAGGCCAATGAGCAGTTCTTC
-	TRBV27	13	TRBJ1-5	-	CASSLWLDQPQHF	TGTGCCAGCAGTTTATGGTTGGATCAGCCCCAGCATTTT
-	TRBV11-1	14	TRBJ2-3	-	CASSWMTGTDTQYF	TGTGCCAGCAGCTGGATGACAGGCACAGATACGCAGTATTTT
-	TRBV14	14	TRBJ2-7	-	CASSQMTGTYEQYF	TGTGCCAGCAGCCAGATGACAGGAACCTACGAGCAGTACTTC